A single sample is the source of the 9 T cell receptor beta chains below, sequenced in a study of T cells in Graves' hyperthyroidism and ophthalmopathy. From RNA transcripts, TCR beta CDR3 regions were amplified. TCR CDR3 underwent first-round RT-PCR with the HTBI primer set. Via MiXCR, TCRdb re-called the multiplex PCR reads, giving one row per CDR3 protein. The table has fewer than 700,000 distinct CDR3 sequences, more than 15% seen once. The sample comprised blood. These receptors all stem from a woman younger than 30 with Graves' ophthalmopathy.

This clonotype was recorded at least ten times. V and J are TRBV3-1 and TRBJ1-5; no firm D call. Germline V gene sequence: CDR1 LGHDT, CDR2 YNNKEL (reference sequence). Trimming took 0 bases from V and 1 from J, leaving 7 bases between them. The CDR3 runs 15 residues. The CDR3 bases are TGTGCCAGCAGCCAAGATTCCAGGAGCAATCAGCCCCAGCATTTT. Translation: CASSQDSRSNQPQHF.

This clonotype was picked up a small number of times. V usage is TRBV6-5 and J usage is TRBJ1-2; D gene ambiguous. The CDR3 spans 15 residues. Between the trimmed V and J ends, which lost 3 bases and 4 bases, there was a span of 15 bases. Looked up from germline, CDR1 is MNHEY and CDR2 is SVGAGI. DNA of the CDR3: TGTGCCAGCAGTTATTACCGTGGAGGGCCCTATGGCTACACCTTC. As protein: CASSYYRGGPYGYTF.

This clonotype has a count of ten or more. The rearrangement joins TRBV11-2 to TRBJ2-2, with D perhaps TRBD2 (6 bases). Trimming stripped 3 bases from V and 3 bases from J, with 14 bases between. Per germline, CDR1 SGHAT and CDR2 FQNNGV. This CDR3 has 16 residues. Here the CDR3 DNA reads TGTGCCAGCAGCTTCGAAAGCGGGCGTTACACCGGGGAGCTGTTTTTT. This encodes CASSFESGRYTGELFF.

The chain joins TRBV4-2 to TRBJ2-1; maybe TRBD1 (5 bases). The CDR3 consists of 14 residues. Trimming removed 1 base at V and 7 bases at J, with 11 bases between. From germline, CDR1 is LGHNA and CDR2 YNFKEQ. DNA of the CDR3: TGTGCCAGCAGCCAAGTACGACCAGGGAATGAGCAGTTCTTC. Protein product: CASSQVRPGNEQFF.

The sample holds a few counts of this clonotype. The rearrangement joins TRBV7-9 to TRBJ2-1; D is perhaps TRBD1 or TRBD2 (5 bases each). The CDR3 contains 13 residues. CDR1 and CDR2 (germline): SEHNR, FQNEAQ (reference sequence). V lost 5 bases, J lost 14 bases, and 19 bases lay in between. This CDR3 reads CASSDTSGDEEFF. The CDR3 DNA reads TGTGCCAGCAGCGATACCTCCGGGGACGAGGAGTTCTTC. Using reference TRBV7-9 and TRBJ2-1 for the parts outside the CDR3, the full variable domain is DTGVSQNPRHKITKRGQNVTFRCDPISEHNRLYWYRQTLGQGPEFLTYFQNEAQLEKSRLLSDRFSAERPKGSFSTLEIQRTEQGDSAMYLCASSDTSGDEEFFGPGTRLTVL.

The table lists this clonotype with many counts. The CDR3 region is CSARDRGAYEQYF. DNA of the CDR3: TGCAGTGCTAGAGATCGGGGGGCCTACGAGCAGTACTTC. The chain is built from TRBV20-1 and TRBJ2-7, with 7 nucleotides matching TRBD2. Germline V gives CDR1 DFQATT, CDR2 SNEGSKA (reference sequence). The CDR3 loop spans 13 amino acids. Trimming removed 0 bases from V and 2 bases from J; junction bases left unmatched: 1.

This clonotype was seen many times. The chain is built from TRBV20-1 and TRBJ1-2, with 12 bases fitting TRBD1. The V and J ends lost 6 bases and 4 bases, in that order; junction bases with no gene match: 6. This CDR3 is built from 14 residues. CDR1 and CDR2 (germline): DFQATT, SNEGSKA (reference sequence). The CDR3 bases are TGCAGTGCCGCGCCGGGACAGGGGGCCTATGGCTACACCTTC. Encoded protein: CSAAPGQGAYGYTF.

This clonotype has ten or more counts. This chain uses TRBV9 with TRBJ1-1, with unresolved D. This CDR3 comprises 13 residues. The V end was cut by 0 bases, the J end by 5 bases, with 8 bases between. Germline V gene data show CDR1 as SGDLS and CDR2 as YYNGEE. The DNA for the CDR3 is TGTGCCAGCAGCGTAGAGGGAGGTACTGAAGCTTTCTTT. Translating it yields CASSVEGGTEAFF.

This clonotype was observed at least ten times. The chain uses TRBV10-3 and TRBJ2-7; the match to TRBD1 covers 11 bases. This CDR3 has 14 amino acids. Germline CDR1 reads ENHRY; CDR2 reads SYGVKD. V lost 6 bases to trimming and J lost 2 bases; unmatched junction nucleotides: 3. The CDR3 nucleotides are TGTGCCATCAGGGGGACAGGGGGGACCTACGAGCAGTACTTC. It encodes CAIRGTGGTYEQYF.